The present T cell receptor (beta chain) was sequenced within a study of blood T cell repertoires in COVID-19. Method: immunoSEQ multiplex PCR; TCRdb's copy keeps in-frame clones and lacks some. The table lists some 130,000 clones, around 89% of them singletons. CDR1 is SGHTA, CDR2 FQGNSA, per germline. This CDR3 is built from 15 residues. Trimming pared 0 bases from V and 10 bases from J, leaving 13 bases between. V is TRBV7-2 and J is TRBJ1-6, with D hard to call. The TCR originated in a man between 50 and 59 years old with acute or convalescent COVID-19. Input material: peripheral blood. The CDR3 here is CASSLARVPQSPLHF. CDR3 sequence (DNA): TGTGCCAGCAGCTTAGCGCGGGTCCCCCAATCACCCCTCCACTTT.